This TCR beta chain was recovered during a study of Ad26.COV2.S vaccination and SARS-CoV-2 variants. J lost 9 bases, V lost 5 bases, and 12 bases had no gene match. The CDR3 length is 14 residues. Per germline, CDR1 MDHEN and CDR2 SYDVKM. Sequencing used immunoSEQ multiplex PCR; TCRdb keeps in-frame clones, though not all of them. The sample includes 440,000 or so clones, 80% to 90% of them seen just once. Treatment meaning: some 20 received Ad26.COV2.S at low or high dose, single or two shots; 5 received placebo; per-sample allocation not given. Each sample was drawn 63 days after the first injection (of vaccine or placebo). An 18-55-year-old adult in Boston served as donor.

The sequence was obtained from a person aged 18 to 59 who received the Ad26.COV2.S COVID-19 vaccine or a placebo. Source: peripheral blood, taken in a trial of Ad26.COV2.S vaccine versus placebo. The J gene is TRBJ2-7, the V gene TRBV28, with 8 bases fitting TRBD2. The CDR3: CASSTGTRAQGQYF. For the CDR3, the DNA is TGTGCCAGCAGTACCGGGACTAGGGCCCAGGGGCAGTACTTC.